The T cell receptor beta chain under discussion was sequenced for a study of blood T cells in healthy people across ages. Together with a sample-barcoded 5' primer, a J-beta primer mix was included in a second PCR lasting roughly 6 to 12 cycles. TCRdb reprocessed the 5' RACE reads via MiXCR and lists one record per CDR3 protein. The sample lists around 800,000 distinct CDR3 sequences; 62% were seen once. This clonotype was found many times. The TCR was taken from a man younger than 45 in good health. Sequencing was carried out using blood.

The CDR3 loop is CSAGQVHNEQFF. CDR3 nucleotide sequence: TGCAGTGCTGGACAGGTTCACAATGAGCAGTTCTTC. This rearrangement joins TRBV20-1 to TRBJ2-1; TRBD1 matches 7 bases. The CDR3 extends over 12 amino acids. V gave up 5 bases and J gave up 5 bases; unmatched junction bases: 3. Germline CDR1 reads DFQATT; CDR2 reads SNEGSKA (reference sequence).